This T cell receptor (beta chain) emerged from a study of T cells after yellow fever vaccination. About the study: Preparation of the low-cell-number fractions used SMART-Seq v4 Ultra Low Input. Study-wide results and caveats: Some clonotypes were seen in both the CD4 and the CD8 compartments. These made up a small share and likely arose from convergent recombination.

This CDR3 has 14 residues. V lost 8 bases, J lost 1 base, and 14 bases lay in between. A few counts support this clonotype. Its cognate antigen is unknown. Synthesis of TCR cDNA relied on 5'RACE template switching, which attached a universal primer site and UMIs. Each CDR3 protein gets one entry after TCRdb re-called the 5' RACE reads with MiXCR. Among approximately 450,000 distinct CDR3 sequences listed, around a sixth were seen once. The receptor was isolated from a man between 18 and 35 years old who received the YFV17D yellow fever vaccine. Sequences were derived from PBMCs, sampled before the yellow fever booster vaccination. This chain connects TRBV12-3 or TRBV12-4 to TRBJ1-1; no reliable D call. CDR3 sequence (DNA): TGTGCCAGCCGACCCGGACCGGCGAACACTGAAGCTTTCTTT. It specifies CASRPGPANTEAFF.